This T cell receptor beta chain was profiled in a study of blood T cell repertoires in COVID-19. The wider study: Some COVID-19 samples were acute and others convalescent; all came from the United States, Italy and Spain. T cells, B-cell-depleted T cells, or PBMCs provided the cDNA or gDNA that served as material.

Measured with immunoSEQ multiplex PCR; TCRdb has only the in-frame clones, and not every one. The data hold roughly 320,000 clones, with approximately 90% observed a single time. CDR3 length equals 16 residues. In germline, CDR1 is SGHNT, CDR2 YENEEA. Trimming stripped 3 bases from V and 8 bases from J, with 20 bases between. Seattle enrolled patients during active infection and tracked them longitudinally. Sample: peripheral blood. This chain connects TRBV11-3 to TRBJ2-1, with D possibly being TRBD1 (6 bases). The receptor was isolated from a woman aged 50 to 65 with COVID-19, enrolled during active disease. The CDR3 nucleotides read TGTGCCAGCAGCTTGCGTGGACAGAGTATAACGGATGAGCAGTTCTTC. This gives the protein CASSLRGQSITDEQFF.